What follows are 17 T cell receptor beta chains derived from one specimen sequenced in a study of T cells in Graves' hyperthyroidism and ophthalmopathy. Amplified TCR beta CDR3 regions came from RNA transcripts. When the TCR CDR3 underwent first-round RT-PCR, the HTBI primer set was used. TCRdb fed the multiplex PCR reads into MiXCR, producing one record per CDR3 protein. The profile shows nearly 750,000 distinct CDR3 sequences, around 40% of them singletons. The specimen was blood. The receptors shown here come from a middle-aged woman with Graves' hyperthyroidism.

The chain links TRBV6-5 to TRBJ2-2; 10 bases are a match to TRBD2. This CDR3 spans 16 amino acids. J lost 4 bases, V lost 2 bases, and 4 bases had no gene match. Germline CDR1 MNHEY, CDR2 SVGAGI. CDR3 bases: TGTGCCAGCAGTTACACTAGCGGGGTCTTCACCGGGGAGCTGTTTTTT. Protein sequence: CASSYTSGVFTGELFF.

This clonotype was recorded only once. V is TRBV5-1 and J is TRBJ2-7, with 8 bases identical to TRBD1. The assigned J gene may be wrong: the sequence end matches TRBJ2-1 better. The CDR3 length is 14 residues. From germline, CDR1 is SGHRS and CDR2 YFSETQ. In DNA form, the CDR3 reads TGCGCCAGCAGCTTGGACAGGGGGAACGATGAGCAGTTCTTC. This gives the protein CASSLDRGNDEQFF.

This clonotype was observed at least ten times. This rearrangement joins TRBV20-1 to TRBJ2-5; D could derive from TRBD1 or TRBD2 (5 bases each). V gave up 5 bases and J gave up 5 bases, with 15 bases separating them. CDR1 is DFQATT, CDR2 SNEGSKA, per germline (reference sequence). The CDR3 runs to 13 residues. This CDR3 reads CSAGQGALETQYF. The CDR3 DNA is TGCAGTGCTGGGCAGGGAGCACTGGAGACCCAGTACTTC.

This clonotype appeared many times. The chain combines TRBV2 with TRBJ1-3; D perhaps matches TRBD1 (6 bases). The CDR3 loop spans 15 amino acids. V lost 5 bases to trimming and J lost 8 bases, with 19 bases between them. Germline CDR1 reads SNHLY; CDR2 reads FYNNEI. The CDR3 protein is CASSLSGQGIYTIYF. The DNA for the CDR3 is TGTGCCAGCAGTCTCTCGGGGCAGGGGATATACACCATATATTTT. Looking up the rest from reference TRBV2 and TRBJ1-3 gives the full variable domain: EPEVTQTPSHQVTQMGQEVILRCVPISNHLYFYWYRQILGQKVEFLVSFYNNEISEKSEIFDDQFSVERPDGSNFTLKIRSTKLEDSAMYFCASSLSGQGIYTIYFGEGSWLTVV.

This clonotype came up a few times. CDR3 in amino acids: CASAENTGNTIYF. The CDR3, as DNA: TGTGCCAGTGCAGAGAACACTGGAAACACCATATATTTT. This chain links TRBV28 with TRBJ1-3; D is uncertain. The CDR3 covers 13 residues. The V gene's germline CDR1 is MDHEN and CDR2 SYDVKM. The V end was cut by 9 bases, the J end by 2 bases, with 11 bases between.

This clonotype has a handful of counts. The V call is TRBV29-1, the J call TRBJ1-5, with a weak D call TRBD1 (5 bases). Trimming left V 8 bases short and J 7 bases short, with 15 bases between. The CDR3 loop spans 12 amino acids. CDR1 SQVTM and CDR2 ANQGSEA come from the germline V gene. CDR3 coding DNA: TGCAGCAGTGAAGGGGTTGGGCAGCCCCAGCATTTT. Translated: CSSEGVGQPQHF. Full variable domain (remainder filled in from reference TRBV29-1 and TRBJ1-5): SAVISQKPSRDICQRGTSLTIQCQVDSQVTMMFWYRQQPGQSLTLIATANQGSEATYESGFVIDKFPISRPNLTFSTLTVSNMSPEDSSIYLCSSEGVGQPQHFGDGTRLSIL.

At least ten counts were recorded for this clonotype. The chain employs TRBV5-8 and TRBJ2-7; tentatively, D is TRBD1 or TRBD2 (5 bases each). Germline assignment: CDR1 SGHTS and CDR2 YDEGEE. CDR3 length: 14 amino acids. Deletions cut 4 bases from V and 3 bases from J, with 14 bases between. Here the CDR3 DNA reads TGTGCCAGCAGCGCCCGGGACGGAGACTACGAGCAGTACTTC. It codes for CASSARDGDYEQYF.

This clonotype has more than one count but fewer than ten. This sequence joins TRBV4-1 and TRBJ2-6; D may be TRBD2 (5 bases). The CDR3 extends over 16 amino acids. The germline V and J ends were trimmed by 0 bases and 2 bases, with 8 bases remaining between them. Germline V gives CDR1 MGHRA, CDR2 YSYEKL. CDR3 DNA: TGCGCCAGCAGCCAAGATGTCGGGGCTGGGGCCAACGTCCTGACTTTC. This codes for CASSQDVGAGANVLTF.

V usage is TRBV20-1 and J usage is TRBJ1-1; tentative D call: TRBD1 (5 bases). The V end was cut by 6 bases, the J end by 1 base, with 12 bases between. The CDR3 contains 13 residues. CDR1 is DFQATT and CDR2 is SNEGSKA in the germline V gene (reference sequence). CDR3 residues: CSAEGQRNTEAFF. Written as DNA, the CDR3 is TGCAGTGCCGAGGGGCAGAGGAACACTGAAGCTTTCTTT.

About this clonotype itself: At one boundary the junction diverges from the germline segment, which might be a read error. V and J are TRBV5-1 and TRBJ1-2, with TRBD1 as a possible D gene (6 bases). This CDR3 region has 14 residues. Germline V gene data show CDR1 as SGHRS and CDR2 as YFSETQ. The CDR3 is CASTTRQANYGYTF. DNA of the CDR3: TGTGCCAGCACCACAAGACAGGCTAACTATGGCTACACCTTC.

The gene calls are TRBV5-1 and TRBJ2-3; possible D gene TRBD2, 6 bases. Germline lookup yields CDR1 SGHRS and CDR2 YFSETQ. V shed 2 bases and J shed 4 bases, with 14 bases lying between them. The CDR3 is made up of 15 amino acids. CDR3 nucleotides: TGCGCCAGCAGCTTCGGCGGGGCAGAGGCAGATACGCAGTATTTT. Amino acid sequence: CASSFGGAEADTQYF.

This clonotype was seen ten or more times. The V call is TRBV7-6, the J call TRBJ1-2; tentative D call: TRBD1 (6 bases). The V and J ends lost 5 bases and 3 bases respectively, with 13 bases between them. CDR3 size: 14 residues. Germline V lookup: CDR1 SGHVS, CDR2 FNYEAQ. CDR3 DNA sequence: TGTGCCAGCAGCCCTGTGGGGGGCGACTATGGCTACACCTTC. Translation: CASSPVGGDYGYTF.

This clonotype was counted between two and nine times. The CDR3: CASSYRGSGNTIYF. The CDR3 DNA reads as TGTGCCAGCAGCTACAGGGGTTCTGGAAACACCATATATTTT. The chain combines TRBV7-2 with TRBJ1-3, with TRBD1 identical over 7 bases. Germline values: CDR1 SGHTA, CDR2 FQGNSA. The CDR3 has 14 amino acids. V was pared by 4 bases and J by 1 base, with 1 base of the junction left unmatched.

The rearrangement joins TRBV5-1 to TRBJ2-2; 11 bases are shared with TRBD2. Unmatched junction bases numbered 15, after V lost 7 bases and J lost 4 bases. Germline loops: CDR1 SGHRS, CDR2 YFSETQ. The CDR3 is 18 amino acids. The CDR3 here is CASDPGLAVTRGTGELFF. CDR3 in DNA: TGCGCCAGCGACCCGGGACTAGCGGTTACCCGAGGCACCGGGGAGCTGTTTTTT.

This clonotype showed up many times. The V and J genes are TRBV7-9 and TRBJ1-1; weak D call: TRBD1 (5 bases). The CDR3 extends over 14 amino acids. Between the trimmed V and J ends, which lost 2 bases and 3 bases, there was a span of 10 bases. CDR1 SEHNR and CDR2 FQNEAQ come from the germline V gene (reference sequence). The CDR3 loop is CASSLTGSDTEAFF. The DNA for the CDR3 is TGTGCCAGCAGCTTAACAGGTAGTGACACTGAAGCTTTCTTT.

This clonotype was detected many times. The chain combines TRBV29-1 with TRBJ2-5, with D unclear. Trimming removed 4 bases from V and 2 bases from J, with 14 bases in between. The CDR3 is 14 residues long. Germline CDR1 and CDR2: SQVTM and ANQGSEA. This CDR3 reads CSVARLITQETQYF. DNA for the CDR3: TGCAGCGTTGCGAGACTCATTACTCAAGAGACCCAGTACTTC.

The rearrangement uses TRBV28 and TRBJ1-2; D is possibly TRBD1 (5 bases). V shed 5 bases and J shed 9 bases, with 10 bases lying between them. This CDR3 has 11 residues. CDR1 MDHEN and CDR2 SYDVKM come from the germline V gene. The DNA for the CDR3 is TGTGCCAGCAGTCTCGGGACCCGCTACACCTTC. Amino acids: CASSLGTRYTF.